These T cell receptor beta chains were read from a single sample in a study of beta chain features in type 1 diabetes. Assay: immunoSEQ multiplex PCR; the TCRdb copy retains only in-frame clones and omits some. The sample gives about 190,000 clones, 6% to 9% of which show up once; approximately 0.5% is in the top ten. Sequencing was performed on central memory CD4+ T cells from blood. The receptors shown here come from a man younger than 35 with type 1 diabetes. The CDR3 runs from the conserved cysteine through the conserved F or W. The D gene is left open where the match is weak. Not all rows give a size; the values are once, few, many and, for expanded clones, a class.

j_call d_call clone_size v_call cdr3_aa cdr3_nt
TRBJ2-1 NA NA TRBV5-5 CASSLVGQGKNEQFF TGTGCCAGCAGCTTGGTCGGCCAGGGGAAGAATGAGCAGTTCTTC
TRBJ1-1 TRBD1 many TRBV19 CASSRGQGGMGAFF TGTGCCAGTAGTAGGGGACAGGGGGGCATGGGGGCTTTCTTT
TRBJ2-1 TRBD2 few TRBV5-8 CASSIGLAGAGEEQFF TGTGCCAGCAGCATCGGACTAGCGGGGGCCGGAGAGGAGCAGTTCTTC
TRBJ1-1 TRBD1 NA TRBV18 CASSQIQGAHTEAFF TGTGCCAGCTCACAAATACAGGGGGCGCATACTGAAGCTTTCTTT
TRBJ2-5 TRBD1 many TRBV7-2 CASSRDRGETQYF TGTGCCAGCAGCCGAGACAGGGGAGAGACCCAGTACTTC
TRBJ1-2 TRBD1 few TRBV18 CASSPAPGQNLYGYTF TGTGCCAGCTCACCAGCACCGGGACAGAACCTCTATGGCTACACCTTC
TRBJ1-5 NA NA TRBV28 CASKRGNQPQHF TGTGCCAGCAAAAGGGGGAACCAGCCCCAGCATTTT
TRBJ2-5 NA NA TRBV11-2 CASSLLAGRRYTETQYF TGTGCCAGCAGCTTACTGGCGGGCAGGAGATATACAGAGACCCAGTACTTC
TRBJ1-5 NA few TRBV2 CASSVRQSNQPQHF TGTGCCAGCAGTGTGAGACAGAGCAATCAGCCCCAGCATTTT
TRBJ2-1 TRBD2 few TRBV4-2 CASSQGPVSGSNEQFF TGTGCCAGCAGCCAGGGACCAGTAAGCGGGAGTAATGAGCAGTTCTTC
TRBJ2-7 TRBD1 few TRBV5-1 CASSLGAGGYEQYF TGCGCCAGCAGCTTGGGTGCAGGGGGCTACGAGCAGTACTTC
TRBJ1-2 NA NA TRBV9 CASSVGSLANYGYTF TGTGCCAGCAGCGTCGGGAGCTTAGCTAACTATGGCTACACCTTC
TRBJ1-3 NA few TRBV6-5 CASRSSGNTIYF TGTGCCAGCAGGAGCTCTGGAAACACCATATATTTT
TRBJ2-5 NA few TRBV11-2 CASSLAQKPWETQYF TGTGCCAGCAGCTTAGCCCAGAAACCATGGGAGACCCAGTACTTC
TRBJ2-1 NA few TRBV5-5 CASGVMSSYNEQFF TGTGCCAGCGGAGTCATGAGCTCCTACAATGAGCAGTTCTTC
TRBJ1-1 TRBD1 few TRBV4-3 CASSYDRASVTEAFF TGCGCCAGCAGCTACGACAGGGCGTCGGTCACTGAAGCTTTCTTT
TRBJ2-1 TRBD2 few TRBV19 CASSIIFGRGVYNEQFF TGTGCCAGTAGTATAATCTTCGGGCGGGGGGTCTACAATGAGCAGTTCTTC
TRBJ2-3 NA few TRBV2 CASSAGSFTDTQYF TGTGCCAGCAGCGCCGGGTCGTTCACAGATACGCAGTATTTT
TRBJ1-2 TRBD1 NA TRBV28 CASSSQVILDRGNRWGDGYTF TGTGCCAGCAGTTCCCAAGTGATCCTGGACAGGGGGAACCGATGGGGAGATGGCTACACCTTC
TRBJ2-3 NA few TRBV7-9 CASSESYTDTQYF TGTGCCAGCAGCGAATCCTACACAGATACGCAGTATTTT
TRBJ2-1 NA many TRBV30 CAWSLPNEQFF TGTGCCTGGAGTCTCCCCAATGAGCAGTTCTTC
TRBJ2-5 NA NA TRBV7-8 CASSLETETQYF TGTGCCAGCAGCTTAGAGACTGAGACCCAGTACTTC
TRBJ1-6 TRBD1 NA TRBV4-3 CASSLEQGYNSPLHF TGCGCCAGCAGCCTGGAACAGGGGTATAATTCACCCCTCCACTTT
TRBJ2-1 NA few TRBV7-9 CASSHGRHQDEQFF TGTGCCAGCAGCCACGGGAGACACCAAGATGAGCAGTTCTTC
TRBJ2-5 NA NA TRBV6-5 CASSSSSQETQYF TGTGCCAGCAGTTCCTCCAGCCAAGAGACCCAGTACTTC
TRBJ1-2 NA NA TRBV30 CAWSWGGYGYTF TGTGCCTGGAGTTGGGGCGGCTATGGCTACACCTTC
TRBJ2-7 NA NA TRBV15 CATSETSRYEQYF TGTGCCACCAGTGAGACAAGCCGCTACGAGCAGTACTTC
TRBJ1-2 NA NA TRBV7-9 CASSLVESTNYGYTF TGTGCCAGCAGCTTAGTTGAGAGCACTAACTATGGCTACACCTTC
TRBJ2-7 TRBD2 NA TRBV30 CAWSVVGGGQYF TGTGCCTGGAGTGTAGTTGGCGGGGGTCAGTACTTC
TRBJ1-1 TRBD1 few TRBV28 CASSLGDRVEAFF TGTGCCAGCAGTTTGGGGGACAGGGTTGAAGCTTTCTTT
TRBJ2-5 TRBD2 few TRBV7-9 CASSPLAGLAGLGETQYF TGTGCCAGCAGCCCCTTGGCCGGACTAGCGGGACTAGGAGAGACCCAGTACTTC
TRBJ2-7 NA NA TRBV7-9 CASSLATYEQYF TGTGCCAGCAGCTTGGCCACCTACGAGCAGTACTTC
TRBJ1-5 NA few TRBV15 CATSRAAGEPQHF TGTGCCACCAGCAGAGCCGCTGGAGAGCCCCAGCATTTT